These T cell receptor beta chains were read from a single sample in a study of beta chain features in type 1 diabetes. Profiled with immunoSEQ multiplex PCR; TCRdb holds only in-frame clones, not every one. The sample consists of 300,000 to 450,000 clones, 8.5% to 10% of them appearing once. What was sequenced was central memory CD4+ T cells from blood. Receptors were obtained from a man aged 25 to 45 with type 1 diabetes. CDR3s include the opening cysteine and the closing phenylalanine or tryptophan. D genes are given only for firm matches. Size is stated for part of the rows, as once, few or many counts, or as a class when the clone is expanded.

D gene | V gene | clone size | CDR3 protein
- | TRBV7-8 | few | CASSQNRENQPQHF
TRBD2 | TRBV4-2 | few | CASSKGTSGSAGELFF
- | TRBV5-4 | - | CASSWSVDRMTNYGYTF
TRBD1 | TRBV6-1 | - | CASSGKDRVDGEKLFF
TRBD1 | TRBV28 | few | CASSSGQGNQPQHF
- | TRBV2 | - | CASSEWNSAHYGYTF
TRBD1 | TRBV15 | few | CATSSRGGNTEAFF
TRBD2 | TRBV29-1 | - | CSVGGLAGFQETQYF
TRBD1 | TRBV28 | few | CASTDPGQGYNEQFF
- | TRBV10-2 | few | CATKAGSNYGYTF
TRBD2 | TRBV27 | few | CASSLKFRLAGGMNTGELFF
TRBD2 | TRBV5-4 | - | CASSLGGLAGDEQFF
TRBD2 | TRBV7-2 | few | CASSFNGRADTQYF
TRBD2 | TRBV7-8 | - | CASSLVGLAGGNEQFF
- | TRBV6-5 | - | CASSRVTMGENIQYF
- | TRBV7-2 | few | CASSPGGVSYNEQFF
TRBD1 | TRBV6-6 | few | CASSLTGGNEKLFF
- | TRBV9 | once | CASSPRLGGQETQYF
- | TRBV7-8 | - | CASSLRMYAGHEAFF
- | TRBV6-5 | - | CASSYGQTYNEQFF
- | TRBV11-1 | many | CASSLVRVYEQFF
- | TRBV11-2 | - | CASSLVTGQGGYTF
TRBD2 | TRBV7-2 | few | CASSLGRGSAYEQYF
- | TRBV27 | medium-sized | CATSPNGLRGTEAFF
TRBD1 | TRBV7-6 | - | CASSLTGTGTDEQYF
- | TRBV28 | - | CASSLWRLKRERSYEQYF
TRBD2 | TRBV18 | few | CASSPGLAGASGTGELFF
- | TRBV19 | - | CASSNRLGDEQFF
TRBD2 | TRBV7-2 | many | CASSLNRGENIQYF